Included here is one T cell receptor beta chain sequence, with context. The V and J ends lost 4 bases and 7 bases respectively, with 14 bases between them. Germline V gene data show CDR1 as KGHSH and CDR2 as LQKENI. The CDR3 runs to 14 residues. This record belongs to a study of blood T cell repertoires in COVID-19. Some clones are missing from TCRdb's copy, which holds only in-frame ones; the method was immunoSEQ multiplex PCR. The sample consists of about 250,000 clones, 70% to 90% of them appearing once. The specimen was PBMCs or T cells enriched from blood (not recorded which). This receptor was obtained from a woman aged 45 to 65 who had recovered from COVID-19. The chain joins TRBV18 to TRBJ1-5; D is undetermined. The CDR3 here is CASSLEAVSQPQHF. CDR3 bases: TGTGCCAGCTCACTTGAGGCCGTTTCCCAGCCCCAGCATTTT. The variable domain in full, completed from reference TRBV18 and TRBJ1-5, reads NAGVMQNPRHLVRRRGQEARLRCSPMKGHSHVYWYRQLPEEGLKFMVYLQKENIIDESGMPKERFSAEFPKEGPSILRIQQVVRGDSAAYFCASSLEAVSQPQHFGDGTRLSIL.